The 14 T cell receptor beta chains given below trace back to one sample, sequenced in a study of shared clonotypes between healthy human individuals. Method: immunoSEQ multiplex PCR; TCRdb's copy keeps in-frame clones and lacks some. Here the sample spans more than 2,000,000 clones, over 85% being singletons. The material sequenced was naive CD4+ T cells sorted from blood. The subset denotes: CD45RA+ positively selected. These receptors all come from a man in his late teens or twenties in good health.

This sequence joins TRBV5-3 and TRBJ1-2; D might be TRBD1 (6 bases). TRBV5-3 is an open reading frame, and its role is uncertain. The CDR3 has 13 residues. Trimming cost V 9 bases and J 3 bases, with 15 bases left between them. The CDR3 sequence: CAIDFGGDYGYTF. CDR3 nucleotides: TGTGCCATAGACTTCGGGGGCGACTATGGCTACACCTTC.

The rearrangement links TRBV5-5 to TRBJ1-6, with 8 positions matching TRBD1. The CDR3 consists of 15 residues. Germline loops: CDR1 SGHKS, CDR2 YYEKEE (reference sequence). The V and J ends lost 4 bases and 7 bases, in that order; junction bases with no gene match: 7. CDR3 sequence reads: CASSAGTGENSPLHF. CDR3 sequence (DNA): TGTGCCAGCAGCGCCGGGACAGGAGAAAATTCACCCCTCCACTTT.

This chain connects TRBV20-1 to TRBJ1-6; D gene ambiguous. The V end lost 7 bases, the J end lost 10 bases, and 2 bases lay between the germline ends. The CDR3 totals 8 residues. Per the germline V gene, CDR1 is DFQATT and CDR2 is SNEGSKA (reference sequence). CDR3 in DNA: TGCAGTGTCTCACCCCTCCACTTT. Amino acid sequence: CSVSPLHF.

This clone showed up just once. The chain carries TRBV10-3 and TRBJ2-1, with 11 bases identical to TRBD2. CDR1 is ENHRY, CDR2 SYGVKD, per germline. V shed 4 bases, J shed 6 bases, and the junction held 2 bases outside the gene matches. This CDR3 comprises 14 residues. The DNA for the CDR3 is TGTGCCATCAGTGGGGGACTAGCGGCCAATGAGCAGTTCTTC. As protein: CAISGGLAANEQFF.

V gene TRBV9 combines with J gene TRBJ2-3, with no clear D. The germline V gene encodes CDR1 SGDLS and CDR2 YYNGEE. Trimming pared 3 bases from V and 1 base from J, leaving 12 bases between. There are 15 residues in the CDR3. DNA of the CDR3: TGTGCCAGCAGCGATGTGGCTGCGGGCACAGATACGCAGTATTTT. Its protein is CASSDVAAGTDTQYF.

As concerns this clone: This sample also contains other DNA sequences that code for the same CDR3. The chain has TRBV2 and TRBJ1-5; D gene ambiguous. V gave up 5 bases and J gave up 0 bases, with 5 bases separating them. Germline values: CDR1 SNHLY, CDR2 FYNNEI. The CDR3 consists of 13 residues. The CDR3 sequence: CASSWDSNQPQHF. CDR3 DNA: TGTGCCAGCAGTTGGGATAGCAATCAGCCCCAGCATTTT. The variable domain in full, with the rest retrieved from reference TRBV2 and TRBJ1-5, is EPEVTQTPSHQVTQMGQEVILRCVPISNHLYFYWYRQILGQKVEFLVSFYNNEISEKSEIFDDQFSVERPDGSNFTLKIRSTKLEDSAMYFCASSWDSNQPQHFGDGTRLSIL.

The chain carries TRBV7-4 and TRBJ2-7; D unresolved. Germline CDR1 reads SGHVT; CDR2 reads SQSDAQ. Trimming cost V 5 bases and J 0 bases, with 5 bases left between them. This CDR3 has 12 residues. The CDR3 is CASSPLSYEQYF. CDR3 sequence (DNA): TGTGCCAGCAGCCCCCTCTCCTACGAGCAGTACTTC. Variable domain in full (rest from reference TRBV7-4 and TRBJ2-7): GAGVSQSPRYKVAKRGRDVALRCDSISGHVTLYWYRQTLGQGSEVLTYSQSDAQRDKSGRPSGRFSAERPERSVSTLKIQRTEQGDSAVYLCASSPLSYEQYFGPGTRLTVT.

As concerns this clone: Additional DNA sequences in this sample encode the identical CDR3. This chain links TRBV7-9 with TRBJ1-2, with D uncertain. V was cut by 1 base and J by 2 bases, with 5 bases left in between. From germline, CDR1 is SEHNR and CDR2 FQNEAQ (reference sequence). CDR3 length: 13 amino acids. DNA for the CDR3: TGTGCCAGCAGCTTAGACGAGAACTATGGCTACACCTTC. This encodes CASSLDENYGYTF.

The V call is TRBV15, the J call TRBJ2-3; TRBD1 or TRBD2 may be the D gene (5 bases each). Germline-derived CDR1 and CDR2 are LNHNV and YYDKDF (reference sequence). The CDR3 has 16 amino acids. V was cut by 1 base and J by 2 bases, with 13 bases left in between. The CDR3 DNA sequence: TGTGCCACCAGCAGAGGCCTGGGACGGGACACAGATACGCAGTATTTT. It codes for CATSRGLGRDTDTQYF.

This chain joins TRBV19 and TRBJ2-4; possible D gene TRBD1, 5 bases. The germline CDR1 and CDR2 sequences are LNHDA and SQIVND (reference sequence). V was shortened by 6 bases and J by 6 bases, with 36 bases between the two germline ends. The CDR3 is 21 amino acids. The CDR3 nucleotides read TGTGCCAGTAGCCCCCATACCAGGGCGCAGAGAGGAGAGGCATGGCGAAACATTCAGTACTTC. Protein product: CASSPHTRAQRGEAWRNIQYF.

This chain joins TRBV5-4 and TRBJ1-1, with TRBD1 as a possible D gene (5 bases). The V gene lost 0 bases and the J gene lost 5 bases, with 8 bases spanning the gap. CDR1 is SGHNT, CDR2 YYREEE, per germline (reference sequence). The CDR3 spans 13 residues. The chain's CDR3 is CASSLGGRTEAFF. The CDR3 nucleotides are TGTGCCAGCAGCTTGGGGGGGAGGACTGAAGCTTTCTTT.

Concerning this clone: This sample includes further DNA sequences coding for the same CDR3. The CDR3 loop is CASRDRGQETQYF. The DNA for the CDR3 is TGTGCCAGTAGAGACAGGGGACAAGAGACCCAGTACTTC. The J gene is TRBJ2-5, the V gene TRBV19; 8 nucleotides agree with TRBD1. With V trimmed by 6 bases and J by 2 bases, 2 bases remained unmatched. The germline V gene encodes CDR1 LNHDA and CDR2 SQIVND (reference sequence). The CDR3 extends over 13 amino acids. Full variable domain (rest looked up from reference TRBV19 and TRBJ2-5): DGGITQSPKYLFRKEGQNVTLSCEQNLNHDAMYWYRQDPGQGLRLIYYSQIVNDFQKGDIAEGYSVSREKKESFPLTVTSAQKNPTAFYLCASRDRGQETQYFGPGTRLLVL.

The V and J genes are TRBV7-8 and TRBJ1-2, with D perhaps TRBD1 (6 bases). V was cut by 5 bases and J by 6 bases, with 22 bases left in between. The CDR3 is made up of 16 amino acids. CDR1 and CDR2 from the germline V gene are SGHVS and FQNEAQ. CDR3 sequence reads: CASSAIDGTKYHGYTF. Written as DNA, the CDR3 is TGTGCCAGCAGCGCGATAGACGGGACAAAGTATCATGGCTACACCTTC.

The rearrangement links TRBV5-4 to TRBJ2-3, with D uncertain. The CDR3 loop spans 15 amino acids. The germline V and J ends were trimmed by 6 bases and 2 bases, with 16 bases remaining between them. From germline, CDR1 is SGHNT and CDR2 YYREEE (reference sequence). CDR3: CASTKDLGSTDTQYF. CDR3 DNA: TGTGCCAGCACCAAAGACCTCGGGTCCACAGATACGCAGTATTTT.